Here is one TCR beta chain with its context. After removal of 6 bases from V and 2 bases from J, the junction contained 6 bases not matched to a gene. Germline V gene sequence: CDR1 SNHLY, CDR2 FYNNEI. CDR3 length: 14 amino acids. The data originate from a study of blood T cell repertoires in COVID-19. About the research overall: Some COVID-19 samples were acute and others convalescent; all came from the United States, Italy and Spain. From T cells, B-cell-depleted T cells, or PBMCs came the material, which was cDNA or gDNA.

In the original processing: Reference gene primer amplification in the assay estimated nucleated cell counts. The data were produced by immunoSEQ multiplex PCR, yet TCRdb's version contains in-frame clones alone and is incomplete. That table supplies the V and J calls and clone size; D and trimming were determined from the DNA. The data show more than 90,000 clones, roughly 81% seen once. This TCR was recovered from a man in his forties with acute or convalescent COVID-19. The J gene is TRBJ2-5, the V gene TRBV2, with 7 bases lining up with TRBD2. Sequencing input: peripheral blood. CDR3 region: CASSGTNIQETQYF. The CDR3 DNA follows: TGTGCCAGCAGCGGGACTAACATACAAGAGACCCAGTACTTC.